This T cell receptor (beta chain) was recovered during a study of control samples from healthy donors and cancer patients. Method: immunoSEQ multiplex PCR; TCRdb's copy keeps in-frame clones and lacks some. The sample has approximately 190,000 clones, roughly nine tenths seen once; the top ten hold roughly 1.9%. Sequencing used blood. The sequence was obtained from a young man in good health.

The CDR3 bases are TGTGCCAGCTCGCCCGACAGGGAACGGGGCTACACCTTC. Translating gives CASSPDRERGYTF. The chain joins TRBV18 to TRBJ1-2; 7 nucleotides agree with TRBD1. Germline CDR1 and CDR2: KGHSH and LQKENI. V was clipped by 6 bases and J by 8 bases; unmatched bases: 9. CDR3 length equals 13 residues.